The 5 T cell receptor beta chains below come from one sample, sequenced in a study of long-term antiretroviral therapy in people with HIV. Sequencing relied on immunoSEQ assay v3.0, run at survey level. The data were produced by immunoSEQ multiplex PCR, yet TCRdb's version contains in-frame clones alone and is incomplete. The sample holds about 21,000 clones, roughly 85% seen once. Sequencing was performed on unsorted PBMCs, taken 4.1 years after starting antiretroviral therapy. Every receptor here comes from a woman aged 40 to 50 with HIV.

The chain employs TRBV30 and TRBJ1-1, with a tentative D call TRBD1 (6 bases). The germline gives CDR1 GTSNPN, CDR2 SVGIG (reference sequence). This CDR3 contains 13 residues. Trimming removed 4 bases from V and 1 base from J, with 10 bases in between. The CDR3 DNA follows: TGTGCCTGGACACAGGGTGAGAACACTGAAGCTTTCTTT. As protein: CAWTQGENTEAFF.

There are a few counts of this clone. The chain couples TRBV7-6 to TRBJ1-5, with D hard to call. This CDR3 has 15 amino acids. Trimming took off 1 base at V and 7 bases at J, with 14 bases between the two ends. CDR1 is SGHVS, CDR2 FNYEAQ, per germline. The CDR3 nucleotides read TGTGCCAGCAGCTTAGTTGCTGGGCAAGGGCAGCCCCAGCATTTT. Translating gives CASSLVAGQGQPQHF. The entire variable domain, with the rest obtained from reference TRBV7-6 and TRBJ1-5, is as follows: GAGVSQSPRYKVTKRGQDVALRCDPISGHVSLYWYRQALGQGPEFLTYFNYEAQQDKSGLPNDRFSAERPEGSISTLTIQRTEQRDSAMYRCASSLVAGQGQPQHFGDGTRLSIL.

The V gene is TRBV10-1, the J gene TRBJ1-1; D possibly corresponds to TRBD1 (6 bases). The CDR3 totals 17 residues. Trimming removed 3 bases at V and 1 base at J, with 18 bases between. The germline CDR1 and CDR2 sequences are WNHNN and SYGVQD (reference sequence). For the CDR3, the DNA is TGCGCCAGCAGTGACCAGGGGCGAGACCGAGAGAACACTGAAGCTTTCTTT. Its protein is CASSDQGRDRENTEAFF.

The V gene is TRBV5-6, the J gene TRBJ2-5; no clear D gene. Germline V gene data show CDR1 as SGHDT and CDR2 as YYEEEE. V lost 3 bases to trimming and J lost 8 bases, with 11 bases between them. CDR3 length: 12 residues. The CDR3 loop reads CASSSRKGTQYF. CDR3 nucleotides: TGTGCCAGCAGCTCTCGCAAGGGAACCCAGTACTTC.

The rearrangement uses TRBV30 and TRBJ1-5; D is perhaps TRBD1 (6 bases). V was trimmed by 1 base and J by 0 bases, leaving 19 bases between them. The CDR3 spans 18 residues. The V gene's germline CDR1 is GTSNPN and CDR2 SVGIG (reference sequence). CDR3 sequence (DNA): TGTGCCTGGAGTGAAGCATGGCCAGGGGTTTATAGCAATCAGCCCCAGCATTTT. Its translation: CAWSEAWPGVYSNQPQHF.